A selection of T cell receptor beta chains follows, all from one sample in a study of blood T cell repertoires in COVID-19. Assay: immunoSEQ multiplex PCR; the TCRdb copy retains only in-frame clones and omits some. In the table there are 300,000 to 400,000 clones, 90% of which are singletons. Sequencing was carried out using peripheral blood. Source of these receptors: a woman aged 25-40 years with COVID-19, enrolled during active disease. Both conserved end residues are part of each CDR3. The D gene is left open where the match is weak. Not every row has a clone size; where given, it reads once, few, many or a size class.

clone_size d_call j_call v_call cdr3_aa
. TRBD2 TRBJ2-1 TRBV6-2/TRBV6-3 CASTPPFLAGGPGYNEQFF
. . TRBJ2-2 TRBV19 CASSLQRYTGELFF
. TRBD2 TRBJ2-5 TRBV2 CATLGLAETQYF
. TRBD1 TRBJ1-2 TRBV7-8 CASSFGTGGEYGYTF
. TRBD1 TRBJ2-6 TRBV14 CASSVGGPDPGANVLTF
. TRBD1 TRBJ2-7 TRBV6-5 CASSPGQGDYEQYF
. TRBD1 TRBJ1-3 TRBV5-6 CASSSDRGPHGNTIYF
. TRBD1 TRBJ1-1 TRBV5-1 CASSPTGEKAEAFF
. . TRBJ1-1 TRBV6-5 CASSPPGGATEAFF
once TRBD1 TRBJ1-5 TRBV28 CASSFGTDNQPQHF
. . TRBJ2-2 TRBV11-3 CASSELPTGELFF
. . TRBJ2-7 TRBV3-1/TRBV3-2 CASSQEGGSPGEQYF
. . TRBJ1-5 TRBV5-6 CASTAGGGGQPQHF
. . TRBJ1-2 TRBV2 CASTPRREVKESNYGYTF
. TRBD2 TRBJ2-5 TRBV5-4 CASSLGLDRETQYF
few . TRBJ1-1 TRBV5-1 CASSLGLGSVVGAFF
. TRBD1 TRBJ1-2 TRBV3-1/TRBV3-2 CASSPDDRGYGYTF
once TRBD1 TRBJ1-1 TRBV24-1 CATRGTENTEAFF
once . TRBJ1-1 TRBV29-1 CSVVRQMGTEAFF
. TRBD1 TRBJ1-1 TRBV29-1 CSAAGQGNTEAFF
. . TRBJ1-1 TRBV7-9 CASSFMVMGGYTEAFF
. . TRBJ2-1 TRBV24-1 CATSDSYLGGSYNEQFF
. TRBD1 TRBJ1-5 TRBV5-6 CASSFRGQGQPQHF
. TRBD1 TRBJ1-2 TRBV5-1 CASSRGQEYGYTF
once TRBD1 TRBJ1-1 TRBV18 CASSPGTAEAFF
. TRBD1 TRBJ2-2 TRBV5-4 CASSLVGTGRSEELFF
. TRBD1 TRBJ1-5 TRBV19 CASSVSTGLMNQPQHF
. TRBD2 TRBJ2-7 TRBV3-1/TRBV3-2 CASSDPPEREYSPYEQYF
. TRBD2 TRBJ2-3 TRBV10-3 CAIRETSGSTDTQYF
. TRBD2 TRBJ2-5 TRBV5-4 CASSGNPTSGETQYF
once TRBD2 TRBJ2-5 TRBV19 CASSLQTSGKETQYF
. TRBD1 TRBJ1-4 TRBV3-1/TRBV3-2 CASSQGAGTANEKLFF
few TRBD1 TRBJ1-5 TRBV19 CASSPPRPGTGGVGVYSNQPQHF
. TRBD2 TRBJ2-2 TRBV2 CASSVSSGSTGELFF
. . TRBJ1-1 TRBV12-3/TRBV12-4 CASTQAGAPGAFF
. . TRBJ1-1 TRBV7-8 CASSPGVLVGTEAFF
. TRBD1 TRBJ2-2 TRBV19 CASSTGTGWTGELFF
. . TRBJ1-1 TRBV10-2 CASSELTGTRTEAFF
once . TRBJ1-1 TRBV18 CASSPQGGTEAFF
. . TRBJ2-1 TRBV7-3 CASSLERVKVNEQFF
. . TRBJ1-3 TRBV10-3 CAISDDGSGTGNTIYF
. . TRBJ1-5 TRBV30 CAWSVPVGDSNQPQHF
. . TRBJ2-3 TRBV28 CASSSPSTDTQYF
once TRBD1 TRBJ2-3 TRBV12-3/TRBV12-4 CASSGTGADTQYF
. . TRBJ2-6 TRBV6-2/TRBV6-3 CASSYDRDSGANVLTF
few TRBD1 TRBJ2-3 TRBV6-6 CASSPRPGQGSDTQYF
. TRBD1 TRBJ1-1 TRBV5-1 CASSLRGQGSFNTEAFF
many TRBD1 TRBJ2-1 TRBV19 CASSIAATGAYNEQFF
. . TRBJ2-1 TRBV18 CASSPPGSGVGYNEQFF
. . TRBJ1-5 TRBV19 CASIEAGSNQPQHF
. . TRBJ1-6 TRBV19 CASSTQGSKPGSPLHF
. TRBD1 TRBJ1-2 TRBV6-5 CASSSGTAADYGYTF
. . TRBJ1-5 TRBV28 CASTLTVGGHQPQHF
. . TRBJ2-7 TRBV7-9 CASSPRRSGRLTEQYF